This T cell receptor (beta chain) is drawn from a study of blood T cell repertoires in COVID-19. Study-wide background: Acute and convalescent COVID-19 samples came from the United States, Italy and Spain. PBMCs, B-cell-depleted T cells, or T cells were the source of the cDNA or gDNA that made up the material.

CDR1 is MDHEN and CDR2 is SYDVKM in the germline V gene. Trimming stripped 2 bases from V and 1 base from J, with 2 bases between. The CDR3 sequence is 12 residues long. How the authors handled the data: Amplification of reference gene primers provided the estimated nucleated cell counts. The assay was immunoSEQ multiplex PCR, and TCRdb's table has in-frame clones only and misses some. V and J calls plus clone size are reproduced from that table; the DNA served to infer D and trimming. The sample carries about 47,000 clones, approximately 89% recorded once. The sequencing sample was made of peripheral blood. The rearrangement uses TRBV28 and TRBJ1-1; D not certain. The sequence came from a human donor with active COVID-19. The donor label of this sample is uncertain. The CDR3 region is CASSLQNTEAFF. The CDR3 DNA reads as TGTGCCAGCAGTTTACAGAACACTGAAGCTTTCTTT.